This TCR beta chain was captured by sequencing in a study of blood T cells in healthy people across ages. On this clonotype itself: As yet, its antigen is unknown.

The use of a sample-barcoded 5' primer and a J-beta primer mix characterized a second PCR of about 7 to 12 cycles. Each sample provided no less than 2.5 million CDR3-containing paired-end reads. Via MiXCR, TCRdb re-called the 5' RACE reads, giving one row per CDR3 protein. The top ten clones hold around 13% of a sample with approximately 800,000 distinct CDR3 sequences, around 34% of them seen once. They isolated at least 7 million PBMCs from each sample. Notes on the study in general: Older age coincided with a roughly linear decline in TCR beta diversity per million T cells.

The clonotype originates from a man aged 18 to 29 in good health. The specimen sequenced was blood.

The CDR3 bases are TGTGCCAGCAGTCCCGCCTCTTCTCTAATGAACACTGAAGCTTTCTTT. The encoded protein is CASSPASSLMNTEAFF. This chain joins TRBV12-3 or TRBV12-4 and TRBJ1-1; D call uncertain. V was pared by 5 bases and J by 0 bases, with 16 bases between. The CDR3 length is 16 residues.